Listed below are T cell receptor beta chains from one sample, sequenced in a study of CXCR3-negative and CXCR3-positive naive CD8 T cells. Reprocessing the 5' RACE reads, TCRdb reports a single entry for every CDR3 protein and omits DNA. The sample's table shows 65,000 to 90,000 distinct CDR3 sequences. Sequencing was performed on naive CXCR3+ CD8+ T cells from blood. The receptors were sampled from a human donor in good health. Some clones in this sample may be carry-over from other donors' samples. The CDR3 runs from the conserved cysteine through the conserved F or W. Fields, in order: V gene, J gene, CDR3 protein.

TRBV15	TRBJ2-1	CATSRDDRLGGEQFF
TRBV27	TRBJ1-1	CASSPTPRLLGAFF
TRBV29-1	TRBJ2-3	CSVEGTGFTDTQYF
TRBV7-9	TRBJ2-1	CASSLGYGTPGDNEQFF
TRBV7-6	TRBJ2-1	CASSSSAGGPYNEQFF
TRBV9	TRBJ2-7	CASSVDGEMLSYEQYF
TRBV12-3/TRBV12-4	TRBJ2-5	CASSRGQGNVETQYF
TRBV4-2	TRBJ2-1	CASSQEGEQFF
TRBV28	TRBJ2-3	CASSALRSTDTQYF
TRBV5-1	TRBJ1-2	CASSPGSSFGYTF
TRBV25-1	TRBJ2-6	CATLDRDGANVLTF
TRBV29-1	TRBJ2-7	CSVGSVGRLLYEQYF
TRBV6-1	TRBJ2-1	CASSEIMGTTIRTRVPNEQFF
TRBV9	TRBJ2-1	CASSVDAGGDNEQFF
TRBV5-1	TRBJ2-1	CASSLTRLNNNEQFF
TRBV2	TRBJ2-2	CASRRENTGELFF
TRBV5-1	TRBJ2-7	CASSSTRSPYEQYF
TRBV27	TRBJ1-2	CASSLIGGRDYGYTF
TRBV7-2	TRBJ2-7	CASSRSDRVEQYF
TRBV29-1	TRBJ2-3	CSALTEQGTSTDTQYF
TRBV20-1	TRBJ1-1	CRTGTGGTEAFF
TRBV29-1	TRBJ1-1	CSVESGGLAFF
TRBV24-1	TRBJ2-1	CATSDGTSGLLEQFF
TRBV5-1	TRBJ1-6	CASSLGYGGIPSPLHF
TRBV5-1	TRBJ2-7	CASSLGQGGYEQYF
TRBV19	TRBJ1-1	CASSVVVTEAFF
TRBV23-1	TRBJ1-2	CASSQSVQGHGYTF
TRBV28	TRBJ2-7	CASSLGGYEQYF
TRBV6-5	TRBJ2-1	CASRNGRGMYYNEQFF
TRBV6-6	TRBJ2-3	CASSEARDTQYF
TRBV7-6	TRBJ1-1	CASSSGRGSEAFF
TRBV12-3/TRBV12-4	TRBJ1-4	CASSLAGFGEKLFF
TRBV14	TRBJ1-3	CASSQIDLAGDTIYF
TRBV5-5	TRBJ1-1	CASSSGHNTEAFF
TRBV29-1	TRBJ2-1	CSFYGTSGYNEQFF
TRBV30	TRBJ2-3	CAWSAGTSGPSTDTQYF
TRBV29-1	TRBJ1-1	CSALIFTENTEAFF
TRBV2	TRBJ2-5	CASSRLLVKSQETQYF
TRBV10-1	TRBJ1-4	CASSESTRAERSATNEKLFF
TRBV2	TRBJ1-2	CASSEAPIISEKNYGYTF
TRBV28	TRBJ2-1	CASSFGGNNEQFF
TRBV2	TRBJ2-3	CAIPLGDTQYF
TRBV15	TRBJ2-2	CATSRAGQGSTGELFF